This record concerns one T cell receptor (beta chain) sequence. The CDR3 is made up of 13 amino acids. Trimming took off 6 bases at V and 7 bases at J, with 15 bases between the two ends. The assay was immunoSEQ multiplex PCR, and TCRdb's table has in-frame clones only and misses some. The sample records about 180,000 clones, roughly 85% being singletons. Participants were aged roughly 18 to 100 years from roughly 26 US areas. Symptom resolution, clearance, or two negative PCRs marked donors in Cohort 3 as recovered. This sample was included in a study of blood T cell repertoires in COVID-19. Study summary: The United States, Italy and Spain were the sources of the acute and convalescent COVID-19 samples.

Material for sequencing was PBMCs or T cells enriched from blood (not recorded which). This receptor was identified in a man between 40 and 49 years old who had recovered from COVID-19. V usage is TRBV12-3 or TRBV12-4 and J usage is TRBJ1-1; possibly TRBD1 for D (5 bases). The CDR3: CASSPLRDSEAFF. DNA of the CDR3: TGTGCCAGCAGCCCACTACGAGACAGTGAAGCTTTCTTT.